Listed here is a single T cell receptor (beta chain). Its antigen is unidentified. Donors were nominally healthy when sampled, though unrecorded immune exposures were likely. The sample comes from a study of cytomegalovirus exposure and HLA in healthy donors. Regarding the study as a whole: High specificity and sensitivity for cytomegalovirus status were reported for the classifier.

The length of the CDR3 is 18 residues. The germline gives CDR1 MNHEY, CDR2 SMNVEV (reference sequence). Between the trimmed V and J ends, which lost 5 bases and 0 bases, there was a span of 17 bases. PCR primers comprised 60 Vbeta and 13 Jbeta primers. The repertoire was sequenced with immunoSEQ multiplex PCR; TCRdb's copy has only in-frame clones and lacks some. The table records around 150,000 clones, approximately 88% of them present only once. The TCR sequence derives from a woman aged 18-29 years in good health and CMV-seronegative. Material: PBMCs. V gene TRBV27 combines with J gene TRBJ1-6; D perhaps matches TRBD1 (5 bases). CDR3 residues: CASSPRTPWSSYNSPLHF. CDR3 DNA: TGTGCCAGCAGTCCCCGGACACCTTGGAGCTCCTATAATTCACCCCTCCACTTT.